This entry lists 29 T cell receptor beta chains sequenced from one sample in a study of T cells in Graves' hyperthyroidism and ophthalmopathy. Amplified regions were TCR beta CDR3 sequences from RNA transcripts. The HTBI primer set served for first-round RT-PCR of the TCR CDR3. TCRdb called the multiplex PCR reads again in MiXCR, with one record for every CDR3 protein. The sample yields some 720,000 distinct CDR3 sequences, roughly 15% seen once. Sequenced sample: blood. Receptors were obtained from a young man with Graves' hyperthyroidism.

V usage is TRBV2 and J usage is TRBJ2-7, with D perhaps matching TRBD1 (5 bases). Germline loops: CDR1 SNHLY, CDR2 FYNNEI. V was pared by 9 bases and J by 7 bases, with 19 bases between. The CDR3 spans 13 residues. CDR3 amino acids: CASSRILQGEQYF. CDR3 DNA: TGTGCCAGTTCCAGGATCCTCCAGGGTGAGCAGTACTTC.

This clonotype appeared many times. The chain uses TRBV11-3 and TRBJ2-1, with 9 bases that match TRBD2. The CDR3 contains 15 residues. Germline V gene lookup returns CDR1 SGHNT and CDR2 YENEEA. The J segment lost 12 bases and the V segment lost 6 bases, leaving 15 bases of the junction unmatched. The CDR3 sequence: CASRVSRAGGPGQFF. CDR3 in DNA: TGTGCCAGCAGAGTGAGCCGCGCGGGAGGGCCTGGGCAGTTCTTC.

This clonotype was counted at least ten times. The chain joins TRBV20-1 to TRBJ1-1; unclear D gene. Germline values: CDR1 DFQATT, CDR2 SNEGSKA (reference sequence). V dropped 6 bases and J dropped 0 bases, with 14 bases sitting between them. This CDR3 region has 14 residues. The DNA for the CDR3 is TGCAGTGCATCCCCAGGTGCTATGAACACTGAAGCTTTCTTT. Translation gives CSASPGAMNTEAFF.

The chain recombines TRBV2 with TRBJ1-1; D is unclear. Germline values: CDR1 SNHLY, CDR2 FYNNEI. This CDR3 has 13 amino acids. V shed 2 bases and J shed 11 bases, with 15 bases lying between them. The CDR3 loop reads CASSEQTTLRAFF. CDR3 bases: TGTGCCAGCAGTGAACAGACGACCCTTAGGGCTTTCTTT.

This chain links TRBV6-1 with TRBJ1-2; no clear D gene. Trimming pared 4 bases from V and 4 bases from J, leaving 16 bases between. This CDR3 contains 15 residues. Germline assignment: CDR1 MNHNS and CDR2 SASEGT. Here the CDR3 reads CASSAKAGAGYGYTF. CDR3 DNA: TGTGCCAGCAGTGCCAAGGCGGGCGCTGGCTATGGCTACACCTTC.

This clonotype appeared a few times. The CDR3 reads CASSPTYSSGGEETQYF. CDR3 coding DNA: TGCGCCAGCAGCCCAACTTATTCTAGCGGGGGGGAAGAGACCCAGTACTTC. The gene calls are TRBV5-1 and TRBJ2-5; 12 nucleotides match TRBD2. The CDR3 sequence is 17 residues long. V lost 4 bases, J lost 3 bases, and 10 bases stayed unmatched. Germline V gene data show CDR1 as SGHRS and CDR2 as YFSETQ. Full variable domain (remainder filled in from reference TRBV5-1 and TRBJ2-5): KAGVTQTPRYLIKTRGQQVTLSCSPISGHRSVSWYQQTPGQGLQFLFEYFSETQRNKGNFPGRFSGRQFSNSRSEMNVSTLELGDSALYLCASSPTYSSGGEETQYFGPGTRLLVL.

Many counts were recorded for this clonotype. The gene calls are TRBV12-3 or TRBV12-4 and TRBJ1-2, with D perhaps TRBD1 (5 bases). The CDR3 has 14 amino acids. Trimming shortened V by 5 bases and J by 6 bases, and 16 bases separated the two germline ends. CDR3 bases: TGTGCCAGCAGTCTCCACGTGGGGCTGGATGGCTACACCTTC. Amino acids: CASSLHVGLDGYTF.

This clonotype was observed many times. The chain recombines TRBV19 with TRBJ2-2; D not resolved. Between the trimmed V and J ends, which lost 5 bases and 6 bases, there was a span of 7 bases. This CDR3 region has 12 residues. Germline CDR1 reads LNHDA; CDR2 reads SQIVND (reference sequence). The CDR3 sequence is CASSLRPGELFF. CDR3 sequence (DNA): TGTGCCAGTAGTCTCCGACCCGGGGAGCTGTTTTTT.

The rearrangement uses TRBV15 and TRBJ1-1, with 7 bases matching TRBD1. Looked up from germline, CDR1 is LNHNV and CDR2 is YYDKDF (reference sequence). The CDR3 length is 13 residues. Trimming cost V 8 bases and J 1 base; bases outside gene matches: 4. CDR3 residues: CATADRENTEAFF. The CDR3 coding sequence is TGTGCCACCGCCGACAGGGAGAACACTGAAGCTTTCTTT.

CDR3 in amino acids: CATSDGGTSGSGTQYF. DNA of the CDR3: TGTGCCACCAGTGATGGAGGGACTAGCGGGAGTGGTACGCAGTATTTT. V and J are TRBV24-1 and TRBJ2-3, with 14 bases identical to TRBD2. This CDR3 has 16 amino acids. CDR1 is KGHDR, CDR2 SFDVKD, per germline. After removal of 3 bases from V and 8 bases from J, the junction contained 6 bases not matched to a gene.

This clonotype has just one count. A much larger clone differs from this one at a single base, so this may be a read error. This rearrangement joins TRBV30 to TRBJ2-7, with no clear D. CDR1 is GTSNPN, CDR2 SVGIG, per germline (reference sequence). The CDR3 sequence is 12 residues long. As DNA, the CDR3 is TGTGTCTGGAGCTCCCCACACTACGAGCAGTACTTC. This codes for CVWSSPHYEQYF.

This clonotype showed up many times. The V gene is TRBV7-8, the J gene TRBJ2-7; possible D gene TRBD1, 5 bases. Germline CDR1 is SGHVS and CDR2 is FQNEAQ. V was trimmed by 5 bases and J by 3 bases, leaving 20 bases between them. The CDR3 runs 16 residues. Here the CDR3 reads CASSPGFGSGVYEQYF. The CDR3 DNA reads TGTGCCAGCAGCCCAGGGTTTGGGTCAGGAGTCTACGAGCAGTACTTC.

This clonotype was counted many times. The chain links TRBV3-1 to TRBJ2-3; 8 bases line up with TRBD2. V shed 4 bases, J shed 0 bases, and the junction held 6 bases outside the gene matches. The germline V gene encodes CDR1 LGHDT and CDR2 YNNKEL (reference sequence). The CDR3 is 16 amino acids. CDR3 DNA sequence: TGTGCCAGCAGCCGTTGGACTAGCTCCAGCACAGATACGCAGTATTTT. Encoded protein: CASSRWTSSSTDTQYF.

V usage is TRBV29-1 and J usage is TRBJ1-1; 7 bases are shared with TRBD1. The V gene end was trimmed by 6 bases and the J gene end by 0 bases; junction bases not matched to a gene: 4. CDR3 length equals 13 residues. Germline V gene lookup returns CDR1 SQVTM and CDR2 ANQGSEA. The CDR3 spells CSVSDRLNTEAFF. In DNA form, the CDR3 reads TGCAGCGTATCGGACAGGTTGAACACTGAAGCTTTCTTT.

This chain connects TRBV6-2 or TRBV6-3 to TRBJ1-5; D unresolved. Germline CDR1 reads MNHEY; CDR2 reads SVGEGT. This CDR3 has 13 amino acids. V was pared by 6 bases and J by 9 bases, with 15 bases between. The CDR3 region has the DNA TGTGCCAGCAGGGGCCCTCTTTTTGGGCCCCAGCATTTT. Protein product: CASRGPLFGPQHF.

Only a few counts were recorded for this clonotype. The CDR3 is CASSWEGFGIQYF. Written as DNA, the CDR3 is TGTGCCAGCAGTTGGGAGGGGTTTGGCATTCAGTACTTC. The chain carries TRBV6-1 and TRBJ2-4; TRBD2 agrees at 7 bases. With V trimmed by 5 bases and J by 9 bases, 7 bases remained unmatched. CDR1 MNHNS and CDR2 SASEGT come from the germline V gene. This CDR3 is 13 amino acids long.

The chain has TRBV2 and TRBJ1-1; D unclear. CDR1 and CDR2 from the germline V gene are SNHLY and FYNNEI. V was cut by 6 bases and J by 11 bases, with 10 bases left in between. The CDR3 has 10 residues. CDR3 sequence reads: CASSFLWAFF. The CDR3 DNA is TGTGCCAGCAGCTTCCTTTGGGCTTTCTTT. The full variable domain, with the rest looked up from reference TRBV2 and TRBJ1-1, is EPEVTQTPSHQVTQMGQEVILRCVPISNHLYFYWYRQILGQKVEFLVSFYNNEISEKSEIFDDQFSVERPDGSNFTLKIRSTKLEDSAMYFCASSFLWAFFGQGTRLTVV.

This clonotype was detected a few times. The chain carries TRBV19 and TRBJ2-3, with 12 bases that match TRBD2. Germline V gene sequence: CDR1 LNHDA, CDR2 SQIVND (reference sequence). The CDR3 has 15 residues. V was clipped by 5 bases and J by 3 bases; unmatched bases: 3. CDR3 DNA sequence: TGTGCCAGTAGTGCCGGGACTAGCGGGACAGATACGCAGTATTTT. It encodes CASSAGTSGTDTQYF.

In this sample, this clonotype turned up many times. The V and J genes are TRBV30 and TRBJ2-2; no clear D gene. This CDR3 is built from 13 residues. The V gene lost 4 bases and the J gene lost 1 base, with 7 bases spanning the gap. The V gene's germline CDR1 is GTSNPN and CDR2 SVGIG (reference sequence). CDR3 region: CAWKIQNTGELFF. CDR3 sequence (DNA): TGTGCCTGGAAAATACAGAACACCGGGGAGCTGTTTTTT.

This clonotype was recorded at least ten times. The chain couples TRBV28 to TRBJ2-7; D is possibly TRBD1 (5 bases). V lost 5 bases and J lost 0, with 11 bases in between. The CDR3 has 14 residues. Germline V gene sequence: CDR1 MDHEN, CDR2 SYDVKM. CDR3 in amino acids: CASSPRQSSYEQYF. The CDR3 DNA reads TGTGCCAGCAGTCCTCGACAGAGCTCCTACGAGCAGTACTTC.

This clonotype appeared a few times. V is TRBV6-4 and J is TRBJ2-7; TRBD1 aligns across 11 bases. Germline V lookup: CDR1 MRHNA, CDR2 SNTAGT. J gave up 2 bases and V 9 bases, and 3 bases lay outside the gene matches. This CDR3 is built from 13 residues. CDR3 residues: CASPGQGAYEQYF. The CDR3 DNA sequence: TGTGCCAGTCCGGGACAGGGGGCCTACGAGCAGTACTTC.

This clonotype was detected ten times or more. This chain links TRBV6-1 with TRBJ2-5; D is uncertain. The CDR3 loop spans 14 amino acids. CDR1 and CDR2 from the germline V gene are MNHNS and SASEGT. The ends were cut back, 2 bases at V and 7 bases at J, with 14 bases in the middle. CDR3 nucleotides: TGTGCCAGCAGTGAAAGGGCAATAGTGGGGACCCAGTACTTC. This codes for CASSERAIVGTQYF.

In this sample, this clonotype turned up a few times. V usage is TRBV4-3 and J usage is TRBJ2-2, with unresolved D. V lost 0 bases to trimming and J lost 4 bases, with 15 bases between them. This CDR3 has 17 amino acids. CDR1 is LGHNA and CDR2 is YSLEER in the germline V gene. CDR3 in DNA: TGCGCCAGCAGCCAAGACCTTTTTTACCAGTCCACCGGGGAGCTGTTTTTT. As protein: CASSQDLFYQSTGELFF.

This chain joins TRBV27 and TRBJ2-1, with 9 nucleotides matching TRBD2. J gave up 6 bases and V 5 bases, and 5 bases lay outside the gene matches. Germline CDR1 MNHEY, CDR2 SMNVEV (reference sequence). The CDR3 sequence is 14 residues long. CDR3 DNA: TGTGCCAGCAGTGCAAGCGGGAGGATCAATGAGCAGTTCTTC. Residues: CASSASGRINEQFF.

This clonotype appeared many times. V and J are TRBV27 and TRBJ2-7, with 7 bases lining up with TRBD1. This CDR3 has 14 residues. The V and J ends lost 5 bases and 3 bases, in that order; junction bases with no gene match: 7. Germline CDR1 MNHEY, CDR2 SMNVEV (reference sequence). CDR3 sequence reads: CASSSRDSGYEQYF. Written as DNA, the CDR3 is TGTGCCAGCAGTAGCCGGGACAGCGGCTACGAGCAGTACTTC.

This chain uses TRBV6-1 with TRBJ2-7; D gene unclear. The CDR3 is 12 amino acids. Germline V gene data show CDR1 as MNHNS and CDR2 as SASEGT. The V and J ends lost 2 bases and 2 bases respectively, with 4 bases between them. DNA for the CDR3: TGTGCCAGCAGTGAATTCCCCTACGAGCAGTACTTC. This gives the protein CASSEFPYEQYF.

In its sample, this clonotype was seen many times. V is TRBV5-5 and J is TRBJ1-1; TRBD1 matches 8 bases. The CDR3 is 16 residues long. The germline CDR1 and CDR2 sequences are SGHKS and YYEKEE (reference sequence). J was trimmed by 4 bases and V by 4 bases; bases with no gene match: 12. This CDR3 is CASSQRGTGPTTEAFF. The CDR3 nucleotides read TGTGCCAGCAGCCAGCGGGGGACAGGCCCAACCACTGAAGCTTTCTTT.

This clonotype has only a few counts. V is TRBV7-8 and J is TRBJ1-4, with 7 bases that match TRBD1. Germline values: CDR1 SGHVS, CDR2 FQNEAQ. The V gene end was trimmed by 5 bases and the J gene end by 7 bases; junction bases not matched to a gene: 10. The CDR3 runs to 15 residues. As DNA, the CDR3 is TGTGCCAGCAGCGACAGACGGGACAGACGTGAAAAACTGTTTTTT. This sequence encodes CASSDRRDRREKLFF.

The J gene is TRBJ1-5, the V gene TRBV28; D is undetermined. Trimming took 9 bases from V and 0 from J, leaving 21 bases between them. Germline-derived CDR1 and CDR2 are MDHEN and SYDVKM. This CDR3 comprises 17 residues. CDR3: CASLDGEALYSNQPQHF. For the CDR3, the DNA is TGTGCCAGTCTCGACGGCGAGGCCCTTTATAGCAATCAGCCCCAGCATTTT.